The 6 T cell receptor beta chains in this list originate from one sample, sequenced in a study of beta chain features in type 1 diabetes. Findings and caveats of the study: Within each of all four CD4+ subsets, Type 1 diabetes patients had TCRB CDR3s that were moderately but significantly shorter.

Sequencing targeted expressed TCRB transcripts, as all isolated RNA had been reverse transcribed. Here immunoSEQ multiplex PCR was the method, and the copy in TCRdb shows in-frame clones only, minus some. The table shows 640,000 or so clones, with 13% occurring only once. No antigen has been assigned to these receptors. The sample comprised naive CD4+ T cells from blood. All receptors derive from a man younger than 30 with type 1 diabetes.

The chain recombines TRBV6-1 with TRBJ2-1, with 10 bases aligning to TRBD1. With V trimmed by 10 bases and J by 5 bases, 5 bases remained unmatched. The CDR3 sequence is 13 residues long. The germline V gene encodes CDR1 MNHNS and CDR2 SASEGT. The CDR3 DNA sequence: TGTGCCACCCGGGACAGGGGCGACAATGAGCAGTTCTTC. Its translation: CATRDRGDNEQFF.

A few counts support this clone. The V and J genes are TRBV7-8 and TRBJ2-3; maybe TRBD2 (5 bases). Germline CDR1 SGHVS, CDR2 FQNEAQ. Trimming pared 4 bases from V and 2 bases from J, leaving 16 bases between. The CDR3 totals 16 residues. For the CDR3, the DNA is TGTGCCAGCAGCTCCCCCGGGGAACCGTACACAGATACGCAGTATTTT. Its protein is CASSSPGEPYTDTQYF.

This clone has only a few counts. The J gene is TRBJ1-1, the V gene TRBV25-1, with D tentatively TRBD1 (5 bases). Between the trimmed V and J ends, which lost 8 bases and 0 bases, there was a span of 10 bases. Germline CDR1 is MGHDK and CDR2 is SYGVNS. CDR3 length: 13 amino acids. The CDR3 sequence is CASHPGVNTEAFF. CDR3 in DNA: TGTGCCAGCCACCCGGGGGTGAACACTGAAGCTTTCTTT.

In its sample, this clone was seen a few times. The chain joins TRBV2 to TRBJ2-1; D call uncertain. The CDR3 consists of 12 residues. Germline CDR1 is SNHLY and CDR2 is FYNNEI. V lost 2 bases and J 15 bases, leaving 14 bases between the germline ends. The CDR3 DNA reads as TGTGCCAGCAGTGAATGGCCTAGTACCGTGTTCTTC. It codes for CASSEWPSTVFF.

The rearrangement uses TRBV4-1 and TRBJ2-3, with TRBD2 identical over 8 bases. The CDR3 is made up of 16 amino acids. The V segment lost 0 bases and the J segment 6 bases; nucleotides outside the gene matches: 8. Germline CDR1 and CDR2: MGHRA and YSYEKL. CDR3 coding DNA: TGCGCCAGCAGCCAAGATGATAGCGGGGTGGCGGATACGCAGTATTTT. Its protein is CASSQDDSGVADTQYF.

The chain couples TRBV7-3 to TRBJ2-5; 7 bases fit TRBD2. This CDR3 is 12 amino acids long. Trimming at V came to 8 bases and at J to 0 bases, leaving 0 bases not matched to a gene. Germline V gene data show CDR1 as SGHTA and CDR2 as FQGTGA. CDR3 sequence reads: CASGTNQETQYF. DNA of the CDR3: TGTGCCAGCGGGACTAACCAAGAGACCCAGTACTTC.